The 16 T cell receptor beta chains presented below share a single source sample, sequenced in a study of PD-1 blockade in mismatch repair-deficient tumors. Profiling relied on immunoSEQ multiplex PCR, and the TCRdb table lists in-frame clones only, not all of them. In the table there are 8,500 to 10,000 clones, 70% to 90% of which are singletons. The sample's time point: roughly ten-day in vitro stimulation with candidate neoantigen peptide 2. These receptors' targets are unknown. This specimen was cells cultured in vitro, taken from a patient treated with pembrolizumab. All receptors derive from an adult with mismatch repair-deficient cancer.

This chain connects TRBV19 to TRBJ1-2; weak D call: TRBD1 (5 bases). The CDR3 spans 13 residues. V was trimmed by 0 bases and J by 12 bases, leaving 14 bases between them. The germline V gene encodes CDR1 LNHDA and CDR2 SQIVND (reference sequence). The DNA for the CDR3 is TGTGCCAGTAGTATAGACGGGACGGTTGCCAACACCTTC. Protein sequence: CASSIDGTVANTF. Combining the CDR3 with reference TRBV19 and TRBJ1-2 gives the whole variable domain DGGITQSPKYLFRKEGQNVTLSCEQNLNHDAMYWYRQDPGQGLRLIYYSQIVNDFQKGDIAEGYSVSREKKESFPLTVTSAQKNPTAFYLCASSIDGTVANTFGSGTRLTVV.

The chain uses TRBV5-1 and TRBJ2-5; the match to TRBD1 covers 8 bases. This CDR3 is built from 13 residues. In germline, CDR1 is SGHRS, CDR2 YFSETQ. V trimming: 7 bases; J trimming: 1 base; junction bases outside the gene matches: 3. CDR3 in amino acids: CASDRGAQETQYF. In DNA form, the CDR3 reads TGCGCCAGCGACAGGGGTGCCCAAGAGACCCAGTACTTC.

The V call is TRBV4-2, the J call TRBJ2-7, with 7 nucleotides matching TRBD1. From germline, CDR1 is LGHNA and CDR2 YNFKEQ. The trim removed 4 bases at V and 3 bases at J, leaving 6 bases unmatched. The CDR3 contains 14 residues. The CDR3 spells CASSPLDRVYEQYF. CDR3 coding DNA: TGTGCCAGCAGCCCCCTTGACAGGGTCTACGAGCAGTACTTC.

This clone appeared a single time. The chain carries TRBV30 and TRBJ1-1, with TRBD1 as a possible D gene (5 bases). Germline-derived CDR1 and CDR2 are GTSNPN and SVGIG (reference sequence). Trimming cost V 0 bases and J 0 bases, with 23 bases left between them. The CDR3 has 19 residues. CDR3 nucleotides: TGTGCCTGGAGTGTACGGCGGGCAAGGGGTTCGGGCCTGAACACTGAAGCTTTCTTT. It is translated as CAWSVRRARGSGLNTEAFF.

The V and J genes are TRBV15 and TRBJ2-1, with D maybe TRBD1 (6 bases). The V gene's germline CDR1 is LNHNV and CDR2 YYDKDF (reference sequence). The CDR3 loop spans 11 amino acids. Trimming took 5 bases from V and 14 from J, leaving 13 bases between them. CDR3 DNA sequence: TGTGCCACCAGCGGTGAGGGGGACGAGTTCTTC. This codes for CATSGEGDEFF.

V is TRBV20-1 and J is TRBJ1-2; D unclear. The V gene lost 6 bases and the J gene lost 6 bases, with 8 bases spanning the gap. This CDR3 comprises 10 residues. Germline V gene sequence: CDR1 DFQATT, CDR2 SNEGSKA (reference sequence). CDR3 sequence reads: CSADTDGYTF. In DNA, the CDR3 is TGCAGTGCAGACACCGATGGCTACACCTTC.

The chain joins TRBV19 to TRBJ2-7; no reliable D call. V was shortened by 3 bases and J by 2 bases, with 8 bases between the two germline ends. The CDR3 covers 13 residues. CDR1 is LNHDA, CDR2 SQIVND, per germline (reference sequence). The CDR3 region has the DNA TGTGCCAGTAGTATGGGTATGACCTACGAGCAGTACTTC. Translating it yields CASSMGMTYEQYF.

The chain carries TRBV19 and TRBJ2-1; 9 bases fit TRBD2. There are 17 residues in the CDR3. The junction had 18 bases not matched to a gene; V was cut back by 3 bases and J by 12 bases. Germline CDR1 reads LNHDA; CDR2 reads SQIVND (reference sequence). The CDR3 sequence is CASSMRASGATVVVQFF. The CDR3 DNA reads as TGTGCCAGTAGTATGAGGGCTAGCGGGGCAACTGTGGTAGTGCAGTTCTTC.

The chain joins TRBV28 to TRBJ1-5; 7 nucleotides align to TRBD1. The CDR3 runs to 13 residues. J was trimmed by 7 bases and V by 6 bases; bases with no gene match: 6. The germline V gene encodes CDR1 MDHEN and CDR2 SYDVKM. In DNA, the CDR3 is TGTGCCAGCAGCCGACAGGGACGGCAGCCCCAGCATTTT. It translates to CASSRQGRQPQHF.

There are a few counts of this clone. The genes are TRBV6-5 and TRBJ2-1; 8 bases agree with TRBD2. The CDR3 extends over 15 amino acids. The V gene's germline CDR1 is MNHEY and CDR2 SVGAGI. The V segment lost 4 bases and the J segment 2 bases; nucleotides outside the gene matches: 4. CDR3 coding DNA: TGTGCCAGCAGTTTAAGGGGACTAGCCTACAATGAGCAGTTCTTC. It yields the protein CASSLRGLAYNEQFF.

This sequence joins TRBV28 and TRBJ2-5; 7 bases match TRBD2. Germline V lookup: CDR1 MDHEN, CDR2 SYDVKM. Trimming cost V 9 bases and J 0 bases; bases outside gene matches: 7. The length of the CDR3 is 14 residues. As DNA, the CDR3 is TGTGCCAGTCGGGGGGAACTAAACCAAGAGACCCAGTACTTC. Its translation is CASRGELNQETQYF.

This chain connects TRBV7-9 to TRBJ2-2; D not certain. Looked up from germline, CDR1 is SEHNR and CDR2 is FQNEAQ (reference sequence). The CDR3 has 16 amino acids. Trimming pared 7 bases from V and 7 bases from J, leaving 22 bases between. The CDR3 sequence is CASKSPEFIKGGELFF. In nucleotides, the CDR3 is TGTGCCAGCAAGTCCCCGGAGTTCATAAAGGGCGGGGAGCTGTTTTTT.

This chain links TRBV11-2 with TRBJ2-1, with D perhaps given as TRBD1 or TRBD2 (5 bases each). CDR3 size: 15 residues. The V end lost 2 bases, the J end lost 2 bases, and 10 bases lay between the germline ends. Germline lookup yields CDR1 SGHAT and CDR2 FQNNGV. DNA of the CDR3: TGTGCCAGCAGCTTAACGAGGGGCCCCTACAATGAGCAGTTCTTC. It codes for CASSLTRGPYNEQFF.

The chain combines TRBV9 with TRBJ2-7; 8 positions agree with TRBD2. The CDR3 is made up of 15 amino acids. The germline V gene has CDR1 SGDLS and CDR2 YYNGEE. V was clipped by 3 bases and J by 4 bases; unmatched bases: 9. CDR3 amino acids: CASSAGSSGHYEQYF. CDR3 coding DNA: TGTGCCAGCAGCGCCGGGTCTAGCGGGCATTACGAGCAGTACTTC.

The gene calls are TRBV7-3 and TRBJ2-1; D may be TRBD2 (5 bases). The V end lost 6 bases, the J end lost 8 bases, and 14 bases lay between the germline ends. The CDR3 is 13 residues long. Per germline, CDR1 SGHTA and CDR2 FQGTGA. The CDR3 DNA follows: TGTGCCAGCAGTTCTAGCAACGGTTATGAGCAGTTCTTC. Translation gives CASSSSNGYEQFF.

The chain is built from TRBV7-2 and TRBJ2-1, with 12 bases aligning to TRBD2. The V gene's germline CDR1 is SGHTA and CDR2 FQGNSA. The CDR3 is made up of 15 amino acids. Trimming at V came to 6 bases and at J to 6 bases, leaving 6 bases not matched to a gene. CDR3 sequence (DNA): TGTGCCAGCAGTACGGGACTAGCGGGTATCAATGAGCAGTTCTTC. This sequence encodes CASSTGLAGINEQFF.